This T cell receptor (beta chain) originates from a study of T cells in tuberculosis. Study information: T cells were selected with CD1B tetramers loaded with glucose monomycolate.

V was clipped by 1 base and J by 5 bases, with 12 bases between them. The CDR3 totals 14 residues. Germline assignment: CDR1 SGHNT and CDR2 YYREEE (reference sequence). Thawed, overnight-rested PBMC were stained with GMM-loaded CD1B tetramer, viability dye and anti-CD3, then sorted. CD1B tetramers were loaded with Rhodococcus equi-derived C32 glucose monomycolate. Each donor contributed roughly 100,000 sorted tetramer-negative cells. Only in-frame clones appear in the TCRdb table, and some are missing; sequencing was by immunoSEQ multiplex PCR. This table has tens of thousands of clones, roughly 88% appearing once.

The sequencing sample was made of CD1b-GMM tetramer-negative cells sorted from PBMCs. This TCR was sampled from an adult woman with latent tuberculosis. The J gene is TRBJ1-2, the V gene TRBV5-4, with TRBD1 as a possible D gene (6 bases). The CDR3 sequence is CASSLSGGYYGYTF. Here the CDR3 DNA reads TGTGCCAGCAGCTTGTCGGGGGGCTATTATGGCTACACCTTC.